The 20 T cell receptor beta chains presented below share a single source sample, sequenced in a study of technical replicates of blood from a few donors. The data were produced by immunoSEQ multiplex PCR, yet TCRdb's version contains in-frame clones alone and is incomplete. The table lists some 77,000 clones, 96% of them singletons. Sequenced: T cells isolated from PBMCs. These receptor sequences come from a human donor in good health.

The rearrangement links TRBV10-3 to TRBJ1-1; tentative D call: TRBD1 (6 bases). This CDR3 has 15 amino acids. Germline V CDR1 and CDR2: ENHRY, SYGVKD. The V end was cut by 3 bases, the J end by 3 bases, with 14 bases between. The CDR3 here is CAISDLDRRYTEAFF. CDR3 DNA: TGTGCCATCAGTGATTTGGACAGAAGGTACACTGAAGCTTTCTTT.

CDR3 nucleotides: TGCGCCAGCAGTGAAGCGGGGACTACCTACGAGCAGTACTTC. Amino acids: CASSEAGTTYEQYF. The V and J genes are TRBV10-2 and TRBJ2-7; 7 bases align to TRBD2. Germline loops: CDR1 WSHSY, CDR2 SAAADI. With V trimmed by 3 bases and J by 2 bases, 4 bases remained unmatched. CDR3 length: 14 residues.

By proportion, this clone is medium-sized (0.01 to 0.1%). The chain recombines TRBV25-1 with TRBJ2-7; 12 positions agree with TRBD2. This CDR3 spans 13 amino acids. V was clipped by 8 bases and J by 3 bases; unmatched bases: 2. CDR1 and CDR2 (germline): MGHDK, SYGVNS. CDR3 sequence: CASGLAGNYEQYF. The CDR3 DNA reads as TGTGCCAGCGGACTAGCGGGAAACTACGAGCAGTACTTC.

The chain combines TRBV5-1 with TRBJ2-1; 7 bases agree with TRBD1. Germline CDR1 reads SGHRS; CDR2 reads YFSETQ. This CDR3 region has 16 residues. V lost 3 bases, J lost 10 bases, and 16 bases stayed unmatched. The CDR3 region has the DNA TGCGCCAGCAGCTCTAAATACGAAAAGGGGGCATTGGAGCAGTTCTTC. This codes for CASSSKYEKGALEQFF.

This chain links TRBV30 with TRBJ1-2; TRBD1 agrees at 11 bases. The length of the CDR3 is 12 residues. V shed 8 bases, J shed 3 bases, and the junction held 2 bases outside the gene matches. Germline V gene data show CDR1 as GTSNPN and CDR2 as SVGIG (reference sequence). The chain's CDR3 is CARTGGYYGYTF. The CDR3 DNA reads TGTGCCCGGACAGGGGGCTACTATGGCTACACCTTC.

The chain has TRBV14 and TRBJ1-4, with TRBD1 matching 7 bases. Per germline, CDR1 SGHDN and CDR2 FVKESK. The trim removed 4 bases at V and 6 bases at J, leaving 14 bases unmatched. This CDR3 is built from 17 residues. The CDR3 loop is CASSLNVRETGHEKLFF. In nucleotides, the CDR3 is TGTGCCAGCAGCCTCAACGTTCGGGAGACAGGGCATGAAAAACTGTTTTTT.

This sequence joins TRBV7-3 and TRBJ1-1; 9 nucleotides align to TRBD1. After removal of 4 bases from V and 7 bases from J, the junction contained 4 bases not matched to a gene. The CDR3 length is 13 residues. Per the germline V gene, CDR1 is SGHTA and CDR2 is FQGTGA. This chain's CDR3 is CASSYGTGLEAFF. The CDR3 coding sequence is TGTGCCAGCAGCTATGGGACAGGGCTTGAAGCTTTCTTT.

The V call is TRBV7-2, the J call TRBJ2-1, with no clear D. This CDR3 has 15 amino acids. V was pared by 2 bases and J by 1 base, with 9 bases between. Germline V lookup: CDR1 SGHTA, CDR2 FQGNSA. The CDR3 spells CASSLFPGSYNEQFF. The CDR3 coding sequence is TGTGCCAGCAGCTTATTCCCAGGTTCCTACAATGAGCAGTTCTTC. The complete variable domain, with remaining parts taken from reference TRBV7-2 and TRBJ2-1, reads GAGVSQSPSNKVTEKGKDVELRCDPISGHTALYWYRQSLGQGLEFLIYFQGNSAPDKSGLPSDRFSAERTGGSVSTLTIQRTQQEDSAVYLCASSLFPGSYNEQFFGPGTRLTVL.

In its sample, this clone was seen once. This sequence joins TRBV7-2 and TRBJ2-7; 11 nucleotides match TRBD2. Germline CDR1 and CDR2: SGHTA and FQGNSA. The CDR3 loop spans 17 amino acids. After removal of 5 bases from V and 4 bases from J, the junction contained 13 bases not matched to a gene. In DNA form, the CDR3 reads TGTGCCAGCAGCATCAGGACTAGCGGGCAATTGGCTTACGAGCAGTACTTC. This encodes CASSIRTSGQLAYEQYF. Together with reference TRBV7-2 and TRBJ2-7, the CDR3 gives the full variable domain: GAGVSQSPSNKVTEKGKDVELRCDPISGHTALYWYRQSLGQGLEFLIYFQGNSAPDKSGLPSDRFSAERTGGSVSTLTIQRTQQEDSAVYLCASSIRTSGQLAYEQYFGPGTRLTVT.

V is TRBV28 and J is TRBJ2-1, with no clear D. The germline V and J ends were trimmed by 5 bases and 0 bases, with 11 bases remaining between them. The CDR3 loop spans 15 amino acids. CDR1 is MDHEN, CDR2 SYDVKM, per germline. This CDR3 is CASSTPPSSYNEQFF. The CDR3 DNA reads as TGTGCCAGCAGTACCCCCCCCAGCTCCTACAATGAGCAGTTCTTC.

V is TRBV6-1 and J is TRBJ2-7; no firm D call. The length of the CDR3 is 11 residues. CDR1 is MNHNS and CDR2 is SASEGT in the germline V gene. The V and J ends lost 8 bases and 4 bases respectively, with 9 bases between them. The CDR3 sequence is CASSDSYEQYF. Written as DNA, the CDR3 is TGTGCCAGCTCAGACTCTTACGAGCAGTACTTC.

The chain couples TRBV5-4 to TRBJ1-4, with 7 nucleotides matching TRBD1. CDR1 is SGHNT, CDR2 YYREEE, per germline (reference sequence). This CDR3 region has 15 residues. The V gene end was trimmed by 0 bases and the J gene end by 7 bases; junction bases not matched to a gene: 6. The CDR3 is CASSLDPGQSEKLFF. The CDR3, as DNA: TGTGCCAGCAGCTTGGATCCGGGACAGTCTGAAAAACTGTTTTTT.

The chain recombines TRBV28 with TRBJ2-3; tentatively, D is TRBD2 (7 bases). Trimming cost V 6 bases and J 5 bases, with 15 bases left between them. Germline CDR1 and CDR2: MDHEN and SYDVKM. CDR3 size: 14 residues. CDR3 DNA: TGTGCCAGCAGCCGGGGGCGGGAGATAGATACGCAGTATTTT. This encodes CASSRGREIDTQYF.

This sequence joins TRBV14 and TRBJ2-4; the match to TRBD2 covers 11 bases. This CDR3 region has 16 residues. The trim removed 3 bases at V and 6 bases at J, leaving 7 bases unmatched. Germline V CDR1 and CDR2: SGHDN, FVKESK. The CDR3 loop is CASSHFLAGGGNIQYF. The CDR3 nucleotides read TGTGCCAGCAGCCACTTTCTAGCGGGAGGAGGAAACATTCAGTACTTC.

V gene TRBV5-4 combines with J gene TRBJ1-1; D not resolved. V was shortened by 3 bases and J by 1 base, with 13 bases between the two germline ends. Germline V gene sequence: CDR1 SGHNT, CDR2 YYREEE (reference sequence). This CDR3 region has 15 residues. The CDR3 DNA reads TGTGCCAGCAGCTACGCGGGAGGTCAGAACACTGAAGCTTTCTTT. Amino acid sequence: CASSYAGGQNTEAFF.

The chain is built from TRBV9 and TRBJ2-1; D perhaps matches TRBD2 (5 bases). Per the germline V gene, CDR1 is SGDLS and CDR2 is YYNGEE. This CDR3 region has 12 residues. V gave up 4 bases and J gave up 9 bases, with 11 bases separating them. The CDR3 bases are TGTGCCAGCAGCATCCACCGGGGTGAGCAGTTCTTC. Translation gives CASSIHRGEQFF. The full variable domain, completed using reference TRBV9 and TRBJ2-1, is DSGVTQTPKHLITATGQRVTLRCSPRSGDLSVYWYQQSLDQGLQFLIQYYNGEERAKGNILERFSAQQFPDLHSELNLSSLELGDSALYFCASSIHRGEQFFGPGTRLTVL.

The chain couples TRBV19 to TRBJ1-1, with D perhaps matching TRBD1 (5 bases). Germline CDR1 is LNHDA and CDR2 is SQIVND (reference sequence). V was shortened by 5 bases and J by 6 bases, with 10 bases between the two germline ends. The CDR3 has 12 residues. The CDR3, as DNA: TGTGCCAGTAGTGAAACAGGCCCTGAAGCTTTCTTT. Translation: CASSETGPEAFF.

This chain links TRBV4-2 with TRBJ2-7, with 7 bases matching TRBD2. The CDR3 is made up of 16 amino acids. Unmatched junction bases numbered 8, after V lost 3 bases and J lost 0 bases. Germline-derived CDR1 and CDR2 are LGHNA and YNFKEQ. Written as DNA, the CDR3 is TGTGCCAGCAGCCATACCACTAGCGATAGCTCCTACGAGCAGTACTTC. Translating gives CASSHTTSDSSYEQYF.

The chain links TRBV14 to TRBJ2-2; a weak D match, TRBD1 (5 bases). The germline gives CDR1 SGHDN, CDR2 FVKESK. The V end lost 1 base, the J end lost 5 bases, and 11 bases lay between the germline ends. The CDR3 spans 15 residues. CDR3 protein: CASSQARTRTGELFF. In nucleotides, the CDR3 is TGTGCCAGCAGCCAAGCTCGGACACGTACCGGGGAGCTGTTTTTT.

The chain has TRBV4-3 and TRBJ2-7; 9 positions agree with TRBD1. From germline, CDR1 is LGHNA and CDR2 YSLEER. J was trimmed by 2 bases and V by 2 bases; bases with no gene match: 7. CDR3 length: 16 amino acids. The CDR3 loop reads CASSQSYGTGPYEQYF. DNA of the CDR3: TGCGCCAGCAGCCAATCTTATGGGACAGGGCCCTACGAGCAGTACTTC.